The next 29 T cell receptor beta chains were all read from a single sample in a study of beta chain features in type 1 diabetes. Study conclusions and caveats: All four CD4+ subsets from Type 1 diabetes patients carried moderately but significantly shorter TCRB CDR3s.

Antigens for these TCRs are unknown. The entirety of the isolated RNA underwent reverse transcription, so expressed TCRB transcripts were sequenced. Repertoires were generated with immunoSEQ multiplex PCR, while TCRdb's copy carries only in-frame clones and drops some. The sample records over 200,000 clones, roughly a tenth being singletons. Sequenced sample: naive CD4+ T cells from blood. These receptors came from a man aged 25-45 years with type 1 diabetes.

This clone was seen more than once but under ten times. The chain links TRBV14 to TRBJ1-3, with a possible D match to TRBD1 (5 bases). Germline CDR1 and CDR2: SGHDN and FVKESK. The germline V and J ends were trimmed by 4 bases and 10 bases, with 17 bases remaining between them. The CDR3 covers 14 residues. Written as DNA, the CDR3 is TGTGCCAGCAGCCGAAGAATAGGGGCTGCTACCATATATTTT. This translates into CASSRRIGAATIYF.

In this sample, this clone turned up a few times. CDR3 region: CASSGLTPDTQYF. CDR3 in DNA: TGTGCCAGCAGCGGACTAACCCCAGATACGCAGTATTTT. The chain joins TRBV7-2 to TRBJ2-3; D may be TRBD2 (6 bases). The CDR3 runs 13 residues. The germline V and J ends were trimmed by 5 bases and 4 bases, with 10 bases remaining between them. Germline CDR1 SGHTA, CDR2 FQGNSA.

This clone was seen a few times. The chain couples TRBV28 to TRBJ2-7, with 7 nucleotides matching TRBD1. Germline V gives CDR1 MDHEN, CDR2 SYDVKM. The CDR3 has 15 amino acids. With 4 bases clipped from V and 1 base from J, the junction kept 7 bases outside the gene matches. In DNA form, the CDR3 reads TGTGCCAGCAGTTCCGCCGGGACAGAGTCCTACGAGCAGTACTTC. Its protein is CASSSAGTESYEQYF.

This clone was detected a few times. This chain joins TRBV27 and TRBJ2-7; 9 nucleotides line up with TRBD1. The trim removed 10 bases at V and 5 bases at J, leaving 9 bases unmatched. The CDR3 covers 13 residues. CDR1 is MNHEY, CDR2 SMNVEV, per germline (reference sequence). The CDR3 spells CATGTGKINEQYF. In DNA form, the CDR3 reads TGTGCCACCGGGACAGGGAAAATCAACGAGCAGTACTTC.

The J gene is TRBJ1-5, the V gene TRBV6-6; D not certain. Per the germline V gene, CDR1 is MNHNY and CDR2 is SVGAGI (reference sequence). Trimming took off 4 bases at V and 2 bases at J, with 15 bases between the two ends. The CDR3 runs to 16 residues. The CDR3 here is CASSFNPPSGNQPQHF. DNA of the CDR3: TGTGCCAGCAGTTTTAACCCCCCCTCGGGCAATCAGCCCCAGCATTTT.

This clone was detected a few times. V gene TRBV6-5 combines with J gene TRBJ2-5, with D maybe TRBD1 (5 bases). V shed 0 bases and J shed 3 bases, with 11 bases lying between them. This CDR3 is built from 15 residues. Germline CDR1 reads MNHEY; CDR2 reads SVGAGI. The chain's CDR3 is CASSYSGRVEETQYF. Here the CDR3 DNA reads TGTGCCAGCAGTTACTCCGGCAGGGTAGAAGAGACCCAGTACTTC.

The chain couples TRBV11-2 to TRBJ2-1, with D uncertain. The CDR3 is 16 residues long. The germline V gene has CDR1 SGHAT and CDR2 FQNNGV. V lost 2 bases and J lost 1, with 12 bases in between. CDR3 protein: CASSLPGWQSYNEQFF. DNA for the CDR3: TGTGCCAGCAGCTTACCCGGGTGGCAATCCTACAATGAGCAGTTCTTC.

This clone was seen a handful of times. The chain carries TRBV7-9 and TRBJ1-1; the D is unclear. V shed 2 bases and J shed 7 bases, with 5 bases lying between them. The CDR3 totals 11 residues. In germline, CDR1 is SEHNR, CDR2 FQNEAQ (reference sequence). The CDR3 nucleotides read TGTGCCAGCAGCTTATCGGTTGAAGCTTTCTTT. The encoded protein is CASSLSVEAFF. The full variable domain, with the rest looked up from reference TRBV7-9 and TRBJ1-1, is DTGVSQNPRHKITKRGQNVTFRCDPISEHNRLYWYRQTLGQGPEFLTYFQNEAQLEKSRLLSDRFSAERPKGSFSTLEIQRTEQGDSAMYLCASSLSVEAFFGQGTRLTVV.

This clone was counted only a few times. Here the CDR3 reads CASSPQGLGTNEQFF. The DNA for the CDR3 is TGTGCCAGCAGCCCACAGGGTCTGGGTACCAATGAGCAGTTCTTC. The genes are TRBV2 and TRBJ2-1; D may be TRBD1 (6 bases). V lost 6 bases, J lost 6 bases, and 18 bases lay in between. The germline CDR1 and CDR2 sequences are SNHLY and FYNNEI. The CDR3 sequence is 15 residues long. Full variable domain (missing parts from reference TRBV2 and TRBJ2-1): EPEVTQTPSHQVTQMGQEVILRCVPISNHLYFYWYRQILGQKVEFLVSFYNNEISEKSEIFDDQFSVERPDGSNFTLKIRSTKLEDSAMYFCASSPQGLGTNEQFFGPGTRLTVL.

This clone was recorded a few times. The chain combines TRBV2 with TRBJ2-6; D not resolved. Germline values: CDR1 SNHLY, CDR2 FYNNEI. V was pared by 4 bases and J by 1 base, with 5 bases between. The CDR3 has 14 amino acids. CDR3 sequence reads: CASSGESGANVLTF. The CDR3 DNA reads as TGTGCCAGCAGTGGAGAATCTGGGGCCAACGTCCTGACTTTC. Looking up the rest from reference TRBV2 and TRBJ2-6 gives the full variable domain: EPEVTQTPSHQVTQMGQEVILRCVPISNHLYFYWYRQILGQKVEFLVSFYNNEISEKSEIFDDQFSVERPDGSNFTLKIRSTKLEDSAMYFCASSGESGANVLTFGAGSRLTVL.

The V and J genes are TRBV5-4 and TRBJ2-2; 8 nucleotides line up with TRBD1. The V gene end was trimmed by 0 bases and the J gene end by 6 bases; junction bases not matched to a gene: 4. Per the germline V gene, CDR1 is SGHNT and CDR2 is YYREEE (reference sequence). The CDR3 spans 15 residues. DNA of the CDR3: TGTGCCAGCAGCTTGGCCAGGGGGCTGGCCGGGGAGCTGTTTTTT. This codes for CASSLARGLAGELFF.

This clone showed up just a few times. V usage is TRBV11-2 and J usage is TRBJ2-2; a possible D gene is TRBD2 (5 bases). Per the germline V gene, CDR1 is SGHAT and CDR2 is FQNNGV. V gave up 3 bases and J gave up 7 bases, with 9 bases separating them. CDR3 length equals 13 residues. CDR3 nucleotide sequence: TGTGCCAGCAGCTTCAATCGGGGCGGGGAGCTGTTTTTT. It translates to CASSFNRGGELFF. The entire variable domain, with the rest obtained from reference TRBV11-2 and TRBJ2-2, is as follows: EAGVAQSPRYKIIEKRQSVAFWCNPISGHATLYWYQQILGQGPKLLIQFQNNGVVDDSQLPKDRFSAERLKGVDSTLKIQPAKLEDSAVYLCASSFNRGGELFFGEGSRLTVL.

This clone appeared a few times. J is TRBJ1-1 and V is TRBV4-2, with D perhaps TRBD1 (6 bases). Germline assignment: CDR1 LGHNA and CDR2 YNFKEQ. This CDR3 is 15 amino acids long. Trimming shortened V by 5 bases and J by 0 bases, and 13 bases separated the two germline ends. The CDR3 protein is CASSSQGILNTEAFF. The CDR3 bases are TGTGCCAGCAGCAGCCAGGGGATCCTGAACACTGAAGCTTTCTTT.

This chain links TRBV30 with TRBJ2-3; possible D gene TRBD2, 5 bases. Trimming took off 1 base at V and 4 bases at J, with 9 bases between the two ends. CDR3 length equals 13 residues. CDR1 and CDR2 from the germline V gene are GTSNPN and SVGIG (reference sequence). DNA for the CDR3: TGTGCCTGGAGTGCGGGGAATGCAGATACGCAGTATTTT. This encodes CAWSAGNADTQYF.

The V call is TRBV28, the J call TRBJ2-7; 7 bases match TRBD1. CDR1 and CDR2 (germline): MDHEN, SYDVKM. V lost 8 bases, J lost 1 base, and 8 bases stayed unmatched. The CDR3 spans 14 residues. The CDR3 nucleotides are TGTGCCAGCGTTGGAGACAGGGTATCCTACGAGCAGTACTTC. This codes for CASVGDRVSYEQYF.

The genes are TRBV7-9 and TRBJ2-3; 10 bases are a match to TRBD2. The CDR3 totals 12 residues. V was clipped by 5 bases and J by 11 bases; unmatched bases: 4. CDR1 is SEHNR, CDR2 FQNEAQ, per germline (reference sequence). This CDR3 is CASSGRLAGQYF. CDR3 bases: TGTGCCAGCAGCGGACGACTAGCGGGGCAGTATTTT.

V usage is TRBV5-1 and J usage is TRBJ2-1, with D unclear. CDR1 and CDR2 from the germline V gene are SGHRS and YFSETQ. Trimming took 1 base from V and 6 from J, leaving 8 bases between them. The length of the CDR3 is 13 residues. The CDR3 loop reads CASSLRQANEQFF. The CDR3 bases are TGCGCCAGCAGCTTGAGGCAGGCCAATGAGCAGTTCTTC.

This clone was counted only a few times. The CDR3 protein is CASSAPTGLRGYTF. The CDR3 bases are TGTGCCAGCAGCGCTCCGACAGGCCTGAGGGGCTACACCTTC. The rearrangement uses TRBV9 and TRBJ1-2, with D tentatively TRBD1 (6 bases). Germline CDR1 is SGDLS and CDR2 is YYNGEE. This CDR3 contains 14 residues. V was cut by 3 bases and J by 8 bases, with 17 bases left in between.

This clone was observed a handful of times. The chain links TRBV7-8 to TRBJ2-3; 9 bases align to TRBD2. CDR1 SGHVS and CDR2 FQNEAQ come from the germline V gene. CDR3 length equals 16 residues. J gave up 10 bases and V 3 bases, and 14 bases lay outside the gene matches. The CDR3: CASSLELAGGSWAQYF. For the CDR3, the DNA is TGTGCCAGCAGCTTGGAACTAGCGGGCGGGAGTTGGGCGCAGTATTTT.

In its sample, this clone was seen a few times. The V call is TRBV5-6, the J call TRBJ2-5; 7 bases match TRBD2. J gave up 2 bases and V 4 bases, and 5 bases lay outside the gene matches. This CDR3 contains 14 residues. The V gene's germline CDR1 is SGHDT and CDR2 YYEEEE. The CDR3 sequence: CASSREGRQETQYF. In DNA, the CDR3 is TGTGCCAGCAGCAGGGAGGGGAGGCAAGAGACCCAGTACTTC.

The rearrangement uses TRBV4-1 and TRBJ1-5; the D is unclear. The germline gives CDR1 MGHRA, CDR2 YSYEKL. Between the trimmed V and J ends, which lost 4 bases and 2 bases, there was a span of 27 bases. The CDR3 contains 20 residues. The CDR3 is CASSRTSSGASGLGNQPQHF. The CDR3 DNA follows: TGCGCCAGCAGCCGAACCAGCTCCGGAGCCTCCGGTCTTGGCAATCAGCCCCAGCATTTT.

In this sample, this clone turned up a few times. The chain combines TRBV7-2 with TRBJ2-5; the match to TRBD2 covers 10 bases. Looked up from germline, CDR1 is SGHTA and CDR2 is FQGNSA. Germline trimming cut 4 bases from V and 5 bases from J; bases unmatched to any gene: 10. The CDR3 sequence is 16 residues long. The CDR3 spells CASSSLASGGIETQYF. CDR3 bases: TGTGCCAGCAGCTCCCTGGCTAGCGGGGGAATTGAGACCCAGTACTTC.

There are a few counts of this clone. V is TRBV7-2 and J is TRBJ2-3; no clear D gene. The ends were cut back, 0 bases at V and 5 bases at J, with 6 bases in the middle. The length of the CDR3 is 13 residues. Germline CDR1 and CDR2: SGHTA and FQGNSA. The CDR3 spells CASSLARRDTQYF. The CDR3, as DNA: TGTGCCAGCAGCTTAGCGCGGCGAGATACGCAGTATTTT. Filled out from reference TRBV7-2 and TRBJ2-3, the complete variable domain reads GAGVSQSPSNKVTEKGKDVELRCDPISGHTALYWYRQSLGQGLEFLIYFQGNSAPDKSGLPSDRFSAERTGGSVSTLTIQRTQQEDSAVYLCASSLARRDTQYFGPGTRLTVL.

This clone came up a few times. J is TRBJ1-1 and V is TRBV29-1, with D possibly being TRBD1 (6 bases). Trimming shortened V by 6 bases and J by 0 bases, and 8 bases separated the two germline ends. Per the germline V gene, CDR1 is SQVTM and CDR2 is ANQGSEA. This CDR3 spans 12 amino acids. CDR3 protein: CSVDRLNTEAFF. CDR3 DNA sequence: TGCAGCGTGGACAGATTGAACACTGAAGCTTTCTTT.

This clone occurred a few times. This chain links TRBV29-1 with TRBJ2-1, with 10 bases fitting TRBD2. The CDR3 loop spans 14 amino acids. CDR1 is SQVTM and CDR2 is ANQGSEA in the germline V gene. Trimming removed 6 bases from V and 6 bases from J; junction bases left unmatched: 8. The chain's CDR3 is CSVAGGGQFNEQFF. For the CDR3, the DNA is TGCAGCGTAGCGGGGGGGGGCCAGTTCAATGAGCAGTTCTTC.

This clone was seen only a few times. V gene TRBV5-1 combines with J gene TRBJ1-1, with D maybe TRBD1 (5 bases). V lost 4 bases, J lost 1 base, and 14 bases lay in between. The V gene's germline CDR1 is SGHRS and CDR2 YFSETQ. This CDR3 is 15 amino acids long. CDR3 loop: CASSPGYRTNTEAFF. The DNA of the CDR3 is TGCGCCAGCAGCCCCGGGTACAGGACGAACACTGAAGCTTTCTTT.

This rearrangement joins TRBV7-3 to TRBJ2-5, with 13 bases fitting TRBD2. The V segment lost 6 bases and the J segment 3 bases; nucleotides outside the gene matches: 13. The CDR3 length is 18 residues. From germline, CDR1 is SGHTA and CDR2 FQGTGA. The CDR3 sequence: CASSTGTSGALSKETQYF. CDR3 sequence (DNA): TGTGCCAGCAGTACCGGGACTAGCGGGGCCCTAAGCAAAGAGACCCAGTACTTC.

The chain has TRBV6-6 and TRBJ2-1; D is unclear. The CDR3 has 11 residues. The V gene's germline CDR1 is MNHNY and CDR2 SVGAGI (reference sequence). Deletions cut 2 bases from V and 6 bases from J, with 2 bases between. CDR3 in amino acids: CASSYLNEQFF. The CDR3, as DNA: TGTGCCAGCAGTTACCTCAATGAGCAGTTCTTC.

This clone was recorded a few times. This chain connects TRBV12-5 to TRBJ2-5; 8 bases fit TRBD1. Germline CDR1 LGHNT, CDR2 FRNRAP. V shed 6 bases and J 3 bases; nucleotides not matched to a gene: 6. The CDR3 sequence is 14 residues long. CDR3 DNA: TGTGCTAGTGGAAGAGCGGACAGGGAAGAGACCCAGTACTTC. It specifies CASGRADREETQYF. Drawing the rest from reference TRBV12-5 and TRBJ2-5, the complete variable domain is DARVTQTPRHKVTEMGQEVTMRCQPILGHNTVFWYRQTMMQGLELLAYFRNRAPLDDSGMPKDRFSAEMPDATLATLKIQPSEPRDSAVYFCASGRADREETQYFGPGTRLLVL.